This TCR beta chain was documented in a study of radiotherapy plus CTLA-4 blockade in lung cancer. Findings and limits, study-wide: Radiotherapy was combined with ipilimumab, and tumor-derived TCR clones then expanded in blood.

Of note for this clone: Its antigen is not identified.

CDR3 size: 16 residues. Measured with immunoSEQ multiplex PCR; TCRdb has only the in-frame clones, and not every one. The table has 80,000 to 95,000 clones, around 80% seen once. The material was peripheral blood, obtained from a patient treated with radiotherapy plus ipilimumab. The rearrangement links TRBV21-1 to TRBJ1-1; the D call of TRBD1 is as the table states it, not checked on the DNA. TRBV21-1 is classified as a pseudogene. This sequence originates from a human donor with non-small cell lung cancer that progressed on radiotherapy plus ipilimumab. The CDR3: CASSVHRGGTYTEAFF. In nucleotides, the CDR3 is TGTGCCAGCAGCGTCCACAGGGGAGGTACGTACACTGAAGCTTTCTTT.